This TCR beta chain was captured by sequencing in a study of shared clonotypes between healthy human individuals. Turning to the study itself: Per-donor plates numbered three CD4 naive, three CD4 memory, two CD8 naive and one CD8 memory.

V gave up 0 bases and J gave up 4 bases; unmatched junction bases: 5. The CDR3 loop spans 15 amino acids. The germline gives CDR1 SGHRS, CDR2 YFSETQ. Some clones are missing from TCRdb's copy, which holds only in-frame ones; the method was immunoSEQ multiplex PCR. The data show about 2.4 million clones, over 85% seen once. The specimen was naive CD4+ T cells from PBMCs. The sample's subset: CD45RA+ positively selected. This receptor was taken from a man aged 18 to 30 in good health. Some clones in this sample may be carry-over from other donors' samples. The chain is built from TRBV5-1 and TRBJ2-7; 9 bases are a match to TRBD2. CDR3 region: CASSLVSSGMYEQYF. Written as DNA, the CDR3 is TGCGCCAGCAGCTTGGTGTCTAGCGGGATGTACGAGCAGTACTTC.